The 3 T cell receptor beta chains reported below all come from one sample, sequenced in a study of cytomegalovirus exposure and HLA in healthy donors. Using immunoSEQ multiplex PCR, the repertoire was profiled, and TCRdb retains in-frame clones only, with some absent. This table has about 300,000 clones, approximately 90% appearing once. The sample consisted of PBMCs. These receptors all come from a woman aged 18-29 years in good health and CMV-seronegative.

The gene calls are TRBV5-6 and TRBJ2-5, with 8 bases aligning to TRBD1. Germline V CDR1 and CDR2: SGHDT, YYEEEE. The junction had 12 bases not matched to a gene; V was cut back by 4 bases and J by 4 bases. The CDR3 is made up of 16 amino acids. CDR3 bases: TGTGCCAGCAGCCCAAAAATGACAGGGGTTACAGAGACCCAGTACTTC. It is translated as CASSPKMTGVTETQYF.

The rearrangement joins TRBV11-2 to TRBJ2-1; D remains unclear. Germline V lookup: CDR1 SGHAT, CDR2 FQNNGV. The CDR3 extends over 15 amino acids. Between the trimmed V and J ends, which lost 1 base and 4 bases, there was a span of 11 bases. CDR3 DNA sequence: TGTGCCAGCAGCTTAGTGTCCTCCACTTACAATGAGCAGTTCTTC. Translating it yields CASSLVSSTYNEQFF.

In this sample, this clone turned up a few times. The J gene is TRBJ2-5, the V gene TRBV2; no definite D call. Looked up from germline, CDR1 is SNHLY and CDR2 is FYNNEI. The CDR3 loop spans 14 amino acids. V was shortened by 8 bases and J by 5 bases, with 18 bases between the two germline ends. This CDR3 is CASSRIMASETQYF. In DNA form, the CDR3 reads TGTGCCAGCTCGAGGATTATGGCTTCGGAGACCCAGTACTTC.